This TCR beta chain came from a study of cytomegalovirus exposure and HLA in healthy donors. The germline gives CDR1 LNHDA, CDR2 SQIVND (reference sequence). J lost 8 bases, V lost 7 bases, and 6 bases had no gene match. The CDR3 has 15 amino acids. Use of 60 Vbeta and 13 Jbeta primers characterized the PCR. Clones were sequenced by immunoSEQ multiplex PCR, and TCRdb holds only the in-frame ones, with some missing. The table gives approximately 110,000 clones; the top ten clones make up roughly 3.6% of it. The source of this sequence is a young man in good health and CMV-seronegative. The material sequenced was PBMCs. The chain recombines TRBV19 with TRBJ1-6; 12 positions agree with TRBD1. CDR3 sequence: CASNVGTGGDSPLHF. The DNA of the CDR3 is TGTGCCAGTAATGTAGGGACAGGGGGCGATTCACCCCTCCACTTT.